These 27 T cell receptor beta chains were all obtained from the same sample, sequenced in a study of a mutant IDH1 vaccine in newly diagnosed glioma. Generated by immunoSEQ multiplex PCR, the TCRdb table keeps only in-frame clones and is missing some. The table lists 30,000 or so clones, around 80% of them singletons, with approximately 6.9% in the top ten. As for time point: week 35, safety follow-up. The content of each vaccine dose was 300 ug of mutant IDH1 20-mer peptide, and topical imiquimod accompanied it. The antigens of these receptors remain unknown. Sequencing was performed on PBMCs, taken from a glioma patient whose treatment included an IDH1 peptide vaccine. These receptors came from a woman under 30 with glioma.

This chain joins TRBV6-1 and TRBJ1-2; D remains ambiguous. Germline V gene lookup returns CDR1 MNHNS and CDR2 SASEGT. V was trimmed by 5 bases and J by 3 bases, leaving 13 bases between them. The CDR3 consists of 14 residues. CDR3 loop: CASSSPAWYYGYTF. The CDR3 DNA reads as TGTGCCAGCAGTTCTCCAGCGTGGTACTATGGCTACACCTTC.

J is TRBJ2-1 and V is TRBV10-3; no firm D call. Germline loops: CDR1 ENHRY, CDR2 SYGVKD. The CDR3 is 14 residues long. V was trimmed by 7 bases and J by 3 bases, leaving 13 bases between them. The CDR3 protein is CAIIYSSVYNEQFF. The CDR3 DNA sequence: TGTGCCATCATATATTCGAGCGTCTACAATGAGCAGTTCTTC.

The V call is TRBV2, the J call TRBJ2-1; 14 nucleotides agree with TRBD2. Germline V gene data show CDR1 as SNHLY and CDR2 as FYNNEI. After removal of 6 bases from V and 7 bases from J, the junction contained 11 bases not matched to a gene. The CDR3 runs 17 residues. The CDR3 nucleotides read TGTGCCAGCAGCGCGACCTCCGGGACTAGCGGGAGTAATGAGCAGTTCTTC. It is translated as CASSATSGTSGSNEQFF.

V gene TRBV28 combines with J gene TRBJ1-1, with unresolved D. Germline-derived CDR1 and CDR2 are MDHEN and SYDVKM. The CDR3 consists of 13 residues. Trimming took 3 bases from V and 6 from J, leaving 11 bases between them. CDR3 residues: CASSLTPDAEAFF. As DNA, the CDR3 is TGTGCCAGCAGTTTGACCCCCGACGCTGAAGCTTTCTTT.

The chain has TRBV30 and TRBJ1-1; D gene unclear. The ends were cut back, 0 bases at V and 3 bases at J, with 8 bases in the middle. The CDR3 length is 13 residues. Germline loops: CDR1 GTSNPN, CDR2 SVGIG (reference sequence). The chain's CDR3 is CAWSVSPDTEAFF. CDR3 nucleotides: TGTGCCTGGAGTGTGTCCCCGGACACTGAAGCTTTCTTT.

This clone occurred a few times. The genes are TRBV10-3 and TRBJ1-5; a possible D gene is TRBD1 (5 bases). The germline CDR1 and CDR2 sequences are ENHRY and SYGVKD. This CDR3 contains 13 residues. Trimming removed 4 bases at V and 8 bases at J, with 12 bases between. CDR3 residues: CAISGGEREPQHF. CDR3 sequence (DNA): TGTGCCATCAGTGGGGGGGAGAGAGAGCCCCAGCATTTT.

The chain has TRBV4-1 and TRBJ1-6; the match to TRBD1 covers 8 bases. Losses at the gene ends were 1 base for V and 5 bases for J; bases not matched to a gene: 4. Germline lookup yields CDR1 MGHRA and CDR2 YSYEKL. The CDR3 length is 16 residues. CDR3 in DNA: TGCGCCAGCAGCCAAGGAGAGACAGGGGATAATTCACCCCTCCACTTT. Translated, it gives CASSQGETGDNSPLHF.

The chain uses TRBV27 and TRBJ2-7; weak D call: TRBD1 (6 bases). This CDR3 comprises 14 residues. The germline CDR1 and CDR2 sequences are MNHEY and SMNVEV (reference sequence). The germline V and J ends were trimmed by 2 bases and 4 bases, with 12 bases remaining between them. The DNA for the CDR3 is TGTGCCAGCAGTTTAAGACGGACAGCTTACGAGCAGTACTTC. It yields the protein CASSLRRTAYEQYF.

This clone was found a few times. V gene TRBV30 combines with J gene TRBJ2-7, with D perhaps matching TRBD2 (5 bases). CDR1 and CDR2 (germline): GTSNPN, SVGIG (reference sequence). The CDR3 has 13 amino acids. The V and J ends lost 1 base and 3 bases respectively, with 10 bases between them. The CDR3 loop is CAWSEAVDYEQYF. The CDR3, as DNA: TGTGCCTGGAGTGAAGCGGTGGACTACGAGCAGTACTTC.

V gene TRBV27 combines with J gene TRBJ1-1; D gene uncertain. Trimming pared 8 bases from V and 4 bases from J, leaving 14 bases between. The CDR3 has 13 residues. Germline V gene data show CDR1 as MNHEY and CDR2 as SMNVEV (reference sequence). CDR3 sequence reads: CASALSGITEAFF. CDR3 nucleotide sequence: TGTGCCAGCGCCCTCTCGGGGATCACTGAAGCTTTCTTT.

This chain connects TRBV7-2 to TRBJ1-5; TRBD1 might be the D (6 bases). CDR1 is SGHTA, CDR2 FQGNSA, per germline. The CDR3 extends over 16 amino acids. With 5 bases removed from V and 3 bases from J, the gap between germline ends came to 17 bases. CDR3 bases: TGTGCCAGCAGCCCGGAACAGGGCTTAAACAATCAGCCCCAGCATTTT. Its protein product is CASSPEQGLNNQPQHF. The full variable domain, with the rest looked up from reference TRBV7-2 and TRBJ1-5, is GAGVSQSPSNKVTEKGKDVELRCDPISGHTALYWYRQSLGQGLEFLIYFQGNSAPDKSGLPSDRFSAERTGGSVSTLTIQRTQQEDSAVYLCASSPEQGLNNQPQHFGDGTRLSIL.

This chain joins TRBV15 and TRBJ2-2; the match to TRBD2 covers 11 bases. CDR3 size: 17 residues. J gave up 4 bases and V 5 bases, and 9 bases lay outside the gene matches. Germline V gene data show CDR1 as LNHNV and CDR2 as YYDKDF (reference sequence). The CDR3 coding sequence is TGTGCCACCAGCGGATATACTAGCGGGAGTAGCACCGGGGAGCTGTTTTTT. Protein: CATSGYTSGSSTGELFF.

In its sample, this clone was seen a few times. The rearrangement joins TRBV7-3 to TRBJ1-1, with a tentative D call TRBD1 (5 bases). CDR1 is SGHTA, CDR2 FQGTGA, per germline. V lost 2 bases and J 3 bases, leaving 13 bases between the germline ends. The CDR3 consists of 15 residues. The CDR3 protein is CASSLQGTQYTEAFF. Written as DNA, the CDR3 is TGTGCCAGCAGCTTACAGGGAACTCAATACACTGAAGCTTTCTTT.

This clone was observed a few times. The chain has TRBV19 and TRBJ1-1, with D possibly TRBD1 on 6 matching bases. The CDR3 loop spans 14 amino acids. Germline CDR1 reads LNHDA; CDR2 reads SQIVND (reference sequence). Trimming pared 5 bases from V and 1 base from J, leaving 11 bases between. The CDR3 spells CASSSRTANTEAFF. Written as DNA, the CDR3 is TGTGCCAGTAGTTCCCGGACAGCGAACACTGAAGCTTTCTTT.

V gene TRBV6-1 combines with J gene TRBJ2-2; D gene uncertain. Germline CDR1 and CDR2: MNHNS and SASEGT. This CDR3 has 16 amino acids. The V end lost 0 bases, the J end lost 5 bases, and 13 bases lay between the germline ends. The CDR3 DNA follows: TGTGCCAGCAGTGAAGCGCTGGTCTACGCAACCGGGGAGCTGTTTTTT. Amino acids: CASSEALVYATGELFF.

V gene TRBV6-6 combines with J gene TRBJ2-1; D is perhaps TRBD2 (6 bases). The germline gives CDR1 MNHNY, CDR2 SVGAGI (reference sequence). Trimming shortened V by 2 bases and J by 6 bases, and 8 bases separated the two germline ends. This CDR3 comprises 13 residues. The CDR3 bases are TGTGCCAGCAGTTACGGGGGGTTCAATGAGCAGTTCTTC. Protein sequence: CASSYGGFNEQFF.

This chain uses TRBV14 with TRBJ2-7; D is unresolved. Germline V gene lookup returns CDR1 SGHDN and CDR2 FVKESK. Trimming took off 3 bases at V and 3 bases at J, with 6 bases between the two ends. The CDR3 has 12 amino acids. The CDR3 region is CASSQVDYEQYF. As DNA, the CDR3 is TGTGCCAGCAGCCAGGTGGACTACGAGCAGTACTTC. The entire variable domain, with the rest obtained from reference TRBV14 and TRBJ2-7, is as follows: EAGVTQFPSHSVIEKGQTVTLRCDPISGHDNLYWYRRVMGKEIKFLLHFVKESKQDESGMPNNRFLAERTGGTYSTLKVQPAELEDSGVYFCASSQVDYEQYFGPGTRLTVT.

This chain uses TRBV28 with TRBJ2-2; D may be TRBD1 (6 bases). The CDR3 is 14 amino acids. V was trimmed by 5 bases and J by 7 bases, leaving 14 bases between them. Germline V CDR1 and CDR2: MDHEN, SYDVKM. The CDR3 coding sequence is TGTGCCAGCAGTATCTGGGGGCGCGGCGGGGAGCTGTTTTTT. Its protein product is CASSIWGRGGELFF.

This clone was seen only once. The junction differs from germline at one of its ends, possibly a read error. Distinct nucleotide sequences in the sample also encode this CDR3. The J gene is TRBJ2-7, the V gene TRBV4-2, with D possibly being TRBD2 (5 bases). CDR1 and CDR2 (germline): LGHNA, YNFKEQ. CDR3 size: 12 residues. CDR3 sequence reads: CASSQPKGEQYF. The CDR3 coding sequence is TGTGCCAGCAGCCAACCCAAGGGAGAGCAGTACTTT.

Only one count was recorded for this clone. The chain links TRBV10-3 to TRBJ1-2; TRBD1 is a possible D gene (5 bases). Germline V gene sequence: CDR1 ENHRY, CDR2 SYGVKD. CDR3 size: 12 residues. Trimming pared 6 bases from V and 7 bases from J, leaving 12 bases between. CDR3 coding DNA: TGTGCCATCAGCGGGGGGGAAAGTGGCTACACCTTC. This encodes CAISGGESGYTF.

The chain is built from TRBV19 and TRBJ1-5; no definite D call. Germline CDR1 is LNHDA and CDR2 is SQIVND (reference sequence). V was clipped by 2 bases and J by 5 bases, with 10 bases between them. CDR3 length equals 14 residues. In nucleotides, the CDR3 is TGTGCCAGTAGTATAAGAGGGTTCGATCAGCCCCAGCATTTT. Protein sequence: CASSIRGFDQPQHF.

This sequence joins TRBV6-5 and TRBJ2-5, with TRBD2 matching 9 bases. After removal of 2 bases from V and 5 bases from J, the junction contained 3 bases not matched to a gene. The CDR3 loop spans 14 amino acids. Germline-derived CDR1 and CDR2 are MNHEY and SVGAGI. The CDR3 DNA reads as TGTGCCAGCAGTTACCTTACTAGCGGGGAGACCCAGTACTTC. Encoded protein: CASSYLTSGETQYF.

The chain joins TRBV10-3 to TRBJ1-1; D is unclear. With 7 bases removed from V and 11 bases from J, the gap between germline ends came to 20 bases. The germline V gene has CDR1 ENHRY and CDR2 SYGVKD. CDR3 length: 13 amino acids. The CDR3, as DNA: TGTGCCATCAACCCGGGTTCCGGGCCCGACGCTTTCTTT. This gives the protein CAINPGSGPDAFF.

Written as DNA, the CDR3 is TGCGCCAGCAGCCCCGGGACAGGGAATGAAAAACTGTTTTTT. Translated: CASSPGTGNEKLFF. The chain links TRBV5-1 to TRBJ1-4; 9 nucleotides align to TRBD1. CDR1 is SGHRS and CDR2 is YFSETQ in the germline V gene. Trimming cost V 4 bases and J 5 bases; bases outside gene matches: 3. The CDR3 has 14 residues.

The CDR3 protein is CAWAASGNTIYF. DNA of the CDR3: TGTGCCTGGGCGGCCTCCGGAAACACCATATATTTT. The V call is TRBV30, the J call TRBJ1-3; no reliable D call. Trimming pared 5 bases from V and 4 bases from J, leaving 9 bases between. CDR3 length: 12 amino acids. Germline lookup yields CDR1 GTSNPN and CDR2 SVGIG (reference sequence).

This sequence joins TRBV7-9 and TRBJ2-7, with D perhaps being TRBD1 or TRBD2 (5 bases each). Germline values: CDR1 SEHNR, CDR2 FQNEAQ (reference sequence). The CDR3 covers 12 residues. V gave up 6 bases and J gave up 5 bases, with 11 bases separating them. CDR3 sequence: CASSVGTNEQYF. The DNA for the CDR3 is TGTGCCAGCAGTGTCGGGACCAACGAGCAGTACTTC.

This clone has just one count. The rearrangement uses TRBV4-1 and TRBJ2-2; D is tentatively TRBD1 or TRBD2 (7 bases each). The CDR3 sequence is 15 residues long. Germline loops: CDR1 MGHRA, CDR2 YSYEKL. V lost 9 bases and J 5 bases, leaving 19 bases between the germline ends. The CDR3 region has the DNA TGCGCCAGTGGGACAGCTCTAGCGGCAACCGGGGAGCTGTTTTTT. It codes for CASGTALAATGELFF.